Detailed here is one T cell receptor beta chain. V lost 6 bases, J lost 7 bases, and 15 bases lay in between. CDR3 size: 14 residues. Per germline, CDR1 MNHEY and CDR2 SVGAGI. The primer mix had 60 Vbeta and 13 Jbeta primers. TCRdb keeps only in-frame clones here, not all; method: immunoSEQ multiplex PCR. The profile shows some 120,000 clones, approximately 75% of them singletons. The record originates from a study of cytomegalovirus exposure and HLA in healthy donors. The genes are TRBV6-5 and TRBJ1-4; D remains unclear. Sequenced input: PBMCs. This receptor was taken from a man between 35 and 55 years old in good health and CMV-seronegative. The CDR3 nucleotides read TGTGCCAGCAGCCGACCGGGTCGGGGTGAAAAACTGTTTTTT. Its translation: CASSRPGRGEKLFF.